Each of the 17 T cell receptor beta chains below was sequenced from the same sample in a study of blood T cell repertoires in COVID-19. TCRdb keeps only in-frame clones here, not all; method: immunoSEQ multiplex PCR. Among 250,000 to 350,000 clones listed, 85% to 90% were seen once. Input material: peripheral blood. Every receptor here comes from a woman aged 45 to 65 with COVID-19, enrolled during active disease.

This sequence joins TRBV24-1 and TRBJ2-3; the D gene is possibly TRBD2 (6 bases). The germline gives CDR1 KGHDR, CDR2 SFDVKD. V lost 4 bases, J lost 2 bases, and 15 bases lay in between. CDR3 size: 16 residues. CDR3 nucleotide sequence: TGTGCCACCAGTGACCCGGGTAGCGGAGACACAGATACGCAGTATTTT. Protein product: CATSDPGSGDTDTQYF.

The genes are TRBV19 and TRBJ2-1; D not resolved. CDR1 and CDR2 from the germline V gene are LNHDA and SQIVND (reference sequence). The V end lost 6 bases, the J end lost 7 bases, and 13 bases lay between the germline ends. This CDR3 has 13 residues. CDR3 protein: CASRRPSKNEQFF. The CDR3 nucleotides are TGTGCCAGTAGGAGGCCCAGCAAGAATGAGCAGTTCTTC.

The chain employs TRBV6-5 and TRBJ2-1, with TRBD2 matching over 14 bases. The CDR3 spans 14 residues. CDR1 is MNHEY, CDR2 SVGAGI, per germline. V gave up 6 bases and J gave up 14 bases; unmatched junction bases: 9. This CDR3 reads CASRLRLAGGPKFF. The CDR3 region has the DNA TGTGCCAGCAGACTCCGACTAGCGGGAGGGCCTAAGTTCTTC.

The chain carries TRBV30 and TRBJ2-5; D is perhaps TRBD1 (7 bases). The CDR3 consists of 15 residues. Germline V gene data show CDR1 as GTSNPN and CDR2 as SVGIG (reference sequence). V dropped 0 bases and J dropped 5 bases, with 16 bases sitting between them. The CDR3, as DNA: TGTGCCTGGAGTGTGAGGAGGGGGCGCGGGGAGACCCAGTACTTC. Its protein product is CAWSVRRGRGETQYF.

This clone was seen a single time. This chain joins TRBV3-1 (or the pseudogene TRBV3-2) and TRBJ2-1; perhaps TRBD1 as D (6 bases). Looked up from germline, CDR1 is LGHDT and CDR2 is YNNKEL (reference sequence). This CDR3 is 16 amino acids long. Trimming removed 3 bases at V and 5 bases at J, with 17 bases between. The CDR3 region is CASSQRTGFLNNEQFF. The CDR3 DNA reads as TGTGCCAGCAGCCAGCGAACAGGGTTTCTGAACAATGAGCAGTTCTTC.

This clone was recorded only once. J is TRBJ2-7 and V is TRBV19; TRBD1 aligns across 8 bases. CDR1 and CDR2 from the germline V gene are LNHDA and SQIVND (reference sequence). This CDR3 is 13 amino acids long. V lost 10 bases to trimming and J lost 3 bases; unmatched junction nucleotides: 8. In DNA, the CDR3 is TGTGCCATCCCGGAAGACAGGGGCTACGAGCAGTACTTC. This encodes CAIPEDRGYEQYF.

The J gene is TRBJ2-3, the V gene TRBV6-6; D not resolved. Germline V CDR1 and CDR2: MNHNY, SVGAGI (reference sequence). The V and J ends lost 10 bases and 3 bases respectively, with 8 bases between them. CDR3 length: 11 residues. Here the CDR3 DNA reads TGTGCCACTACCGAAACAGATACGCAGTATTTT. Protein sequence: CATTETDTQYF.

V gene TRBV4-1 combines with J gene TRBJ2-5, with D unresolved. This CDR3 contains 15 residues. Germline lookup yields CDR1 MGHRA and CDR2 YSYEKL. V was trimmed by 0 bases and J by 4 bases, leaving 12 bases between them. The CDR3 nucleotides read TGCGCCAGCAGCCAAGATACCTCGGGTTCAGAGACCCAGTACTTC. Its protein is CASSQDTSGSETQYF.

This clone showed up just a few times. This rearrangement joins TRBV6-5 to TRBJ1-2; 8 nucleotides align to TRBD1. This CDR3 has 14 amino acids. V lost 5 bases to trimming and J lost 2 bases; unmatched junction nucleotides: 4. Germline V gene data show CDR1 as MNHEY and CDR2 as SVGAGI. The CDR3 spells CASSRQGRNYGYTF. CDR3 nucleotides: TGTGCCAGCAGTCGACAGGGGAGAAACTATGGCTACACCTTC.

In its sample, this clone was seen a few times. This sequence joins TRBV7-9 and TRBJ1-6, with 8 nucleotides matching TRBD1. This CDR3 contains 14 residues. Germline V lookup: CDR1 SEHNR, CDR2 FQNEAQ (reference sequence). V shed 6 bases and J 6 bases; nucleotides not matched to a gene: 4. The CDR3 bases are TGTGCCAGCAGTTCGGACAGGGCTAATTCACCCCTCCACTTT. Translated: CASSSDRANSPLHF. Complete variable domain (other parts from reference TRBV7-9 and TRBJ1-6): DTGVSQNPRHKITKRGQNVTFRCDPISEHNRLYWYRQTLGQGPEFLTYFQNEAQLEKSRLLSDRFSAERPKGSFSTLEIQRTEQGDSAMYLCASSSDRANSPLHFGNGTRLTVT.

The V gene is TRBV11-1, the J gene TRBJ1-2; D may be TRBD1 (6 bases). Trimming shortened V by 4 bases and J by 4 bases, and 16 bases separated the two germline ends. CDR3 length: 15 amino acids. In germline, CDR1 is SGHAT, CDR2 FQDESV (reference sequence). The CDR3 sequence is CASSSMRGAGYGYTF. The CDR3 bases are TGTGCCAGCAGCTCAATGCGGGGGGCTGGCTATGGCTACACCTTC.

This sequence joins TRBV5-1 and TRBJ2-3; 7 bases line up with TRBD2. CDR3 length equals 15 residues. The J segment lost 2 bases and the V segment lost 5 bases, leaving 8 bases of the junction unmatched. The V gene's germline CDR1 is SGHRS and CDR2 YFSETQ. CDR3 protein: CASRQSGGFTDTQYF. DNA for the CDR3: TGCGCCAGCAGGCAATCGGGGGGTTTCACAGATACGCAGTATTTT.

This chain links TRBV10-1 with TRBJ2-5, with TRBD2 as a possible D gene (6 bases). The CDR3 runs 16 residues. Germline CDR1 reads WNHNN; CDR2 reads SYGVQD (reference sequence). Trimming removed 0 bases at V and 4 bases at J, with 15 bases between. The CDR3 bases are TGCGCCAGCAGTGAGTCCGGCGCGGACGGGAGAGAGACCCAGTACTTC. Translating gives CASSESGADGRETQYF.

The CDR3 nucleotides are TGTGCCAGCTTTCAACAGGGGATGTACAATGAGCAGTTCTTC. It translates to CASFQQGMYNEQFF. The chain carries TRBV2 and TRBJ2-1; 7 positions match TRBD1. CDR3 length equals 14 residues. V dropped 8 bases and J dropped 4; count of bases not matched to a gene: 8. Germline values: CDR1 SNHLY, CDR2 FYNNEI.

This rearrangement joins TRBV18 to TRBJ2-2, with 12 bases aligning to TRBD2. Germline trimming cut 2 bases from V and 1 base from J; bases unmatched to any gene: 17. CDR1 is KGHSH and CDR2 is LQKENI in the germline V gene. This CDR3 comprises 22 residues. CDR3 in amino acids: CASSPIVTGLAGTKQNTGELFF. CDR3 in DNA: TGTGCCAGCTCACCAATAGTAACGGGACTAGCGGGCACGAAGCAGAACACCGGGGAGCTGTTTTTT.

The rearrangement links TRBV7-8 to TRBJ2-5; TRBD1 aligns across 11 bases. The CDR3 contains 15 residues. Germline-derived CDR1 and CDR2 are SGHVS and FQNEAQ. V was pared by 5 bases and J by 6 bases, with 8 bases of the junction left unmatched. In nucleotides, the CDR3 is TGTGCCAGCAGCCGAGGGACAGGGGGGGCGCAGACCCAGTACTTC. Translation: CASSRGTGGAQTQYF.

The gene calls are TRBV4-1 and TRBJ2-1; a possible D gene is TRBD1 (5 bases). CDR1 MGHRA and CDR2 YSYEKL come from the germline V gene. The CDR3 sequence is 16 residues long. V was shortened by 6 bases and J by 4 bases, with 19 bases between the two germline ends. CDR3 DNA sequence: TGCGCCAGCAGAGAAGGGGTCTTTAACTCTTACAATGAGCAGTTCTTC. This gives the protein CASREGVFNSYNEQFF.